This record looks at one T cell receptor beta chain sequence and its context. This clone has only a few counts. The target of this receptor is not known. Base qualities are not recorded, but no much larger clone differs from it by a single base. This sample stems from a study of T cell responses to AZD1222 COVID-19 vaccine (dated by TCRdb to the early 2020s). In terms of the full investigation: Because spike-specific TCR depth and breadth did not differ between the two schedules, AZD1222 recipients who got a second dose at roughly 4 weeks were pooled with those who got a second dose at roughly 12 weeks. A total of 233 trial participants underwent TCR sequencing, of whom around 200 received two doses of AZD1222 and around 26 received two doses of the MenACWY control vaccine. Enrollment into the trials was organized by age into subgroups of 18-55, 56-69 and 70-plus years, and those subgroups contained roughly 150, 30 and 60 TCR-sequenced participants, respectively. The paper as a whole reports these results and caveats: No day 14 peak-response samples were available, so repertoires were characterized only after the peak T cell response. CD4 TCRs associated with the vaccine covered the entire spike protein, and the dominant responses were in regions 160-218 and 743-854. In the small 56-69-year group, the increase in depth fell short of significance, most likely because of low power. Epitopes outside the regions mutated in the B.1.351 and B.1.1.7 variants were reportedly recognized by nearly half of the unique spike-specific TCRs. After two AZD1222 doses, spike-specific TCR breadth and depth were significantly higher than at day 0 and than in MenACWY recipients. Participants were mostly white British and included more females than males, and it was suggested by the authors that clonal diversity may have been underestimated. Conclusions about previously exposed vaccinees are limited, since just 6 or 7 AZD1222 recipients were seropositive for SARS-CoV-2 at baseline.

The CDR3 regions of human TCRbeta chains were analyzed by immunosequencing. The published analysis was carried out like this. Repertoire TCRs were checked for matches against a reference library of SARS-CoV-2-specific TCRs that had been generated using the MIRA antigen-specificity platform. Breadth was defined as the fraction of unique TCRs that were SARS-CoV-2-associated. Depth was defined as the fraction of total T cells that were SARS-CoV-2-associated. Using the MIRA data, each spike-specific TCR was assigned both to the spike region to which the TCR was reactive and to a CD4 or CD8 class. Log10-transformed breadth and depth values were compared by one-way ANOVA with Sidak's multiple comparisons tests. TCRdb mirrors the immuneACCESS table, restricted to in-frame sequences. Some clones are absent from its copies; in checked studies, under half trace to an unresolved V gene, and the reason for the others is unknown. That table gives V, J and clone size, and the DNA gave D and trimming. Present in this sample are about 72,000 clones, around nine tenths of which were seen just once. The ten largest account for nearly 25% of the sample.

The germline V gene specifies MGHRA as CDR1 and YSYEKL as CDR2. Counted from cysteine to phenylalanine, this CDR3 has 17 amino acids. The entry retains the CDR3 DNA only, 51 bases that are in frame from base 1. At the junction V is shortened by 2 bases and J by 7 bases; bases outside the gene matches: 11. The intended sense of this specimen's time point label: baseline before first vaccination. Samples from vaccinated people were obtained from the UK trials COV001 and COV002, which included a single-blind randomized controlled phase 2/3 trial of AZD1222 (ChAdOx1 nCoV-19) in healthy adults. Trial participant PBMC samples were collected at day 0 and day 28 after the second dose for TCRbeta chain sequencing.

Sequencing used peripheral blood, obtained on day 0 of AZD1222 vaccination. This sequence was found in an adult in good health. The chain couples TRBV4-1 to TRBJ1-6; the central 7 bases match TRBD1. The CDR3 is CASSQSPPRGQNSPLHF. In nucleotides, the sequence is TGCGCCAGCAGCCAAAGCCCGCCTAGGGGGCAGAATTCACCCCTCCACTTT.